This is a list of T cell receptor beta chains from one sample in a study of monozygotic twins with inflammatory bowel disease. TCRdb re-called the 5' RACE reads and shows each CDR3 protein once, DNA omitted. The sample totals some 160,000 distinct CDR3 sequences. The sample was blood. These receptors were taken from a human donor with ulcerative colitis or Crohn's disease, or a healthy co-twin of an affected twin (not recorded which). The CDR3 runs from the conserved cysteine through the conserved F or W.

J,V,CDR3
TRBJ2-7,TRBV7-2,CASSLTPPYLPSF
TRBJ2-7,TRBV25-1,CASSTGITYEQYF
TRBJ1-1,TRBV2,CASSPKDRYLNTEAFF
TRBJ1-5,TRBV20-1,CSAREGYSNQPQHF
TRBJ2-7,TRBV6-5,CASTGGAIHEQYF
TRBJ1-2,TRBV5-5,CASSLGAPTNYGYTF
TRBJ2-5,TRBV7-6,CASSHPGDQETQYF
TRBJ2-2,TRBV20-1,CSARDKGVTGELFF
TRBJ2-5,TRBV2,CASSDPGGRETQYF
TRBJ2-7,TRBV4-1,CASSPGPIYEQYF
TRBJ2-7,TRBV3-1,CASSQLLGEQYF
TRBJ2-2,TRBV5-1,CASSLRLGTDVGELFF
TRBJ1-4,TRBV9,CASSDSRSSGRLNEKLFF
TRBJ2-1,TRBV12-3/TRBV12-4,CASSLRGVGFYNEQFF
TRBJ2-5,TRBV5-1,CASRDNQETQYF
TRBJ2-7,TRBV28,CASSVLTGDHEQYF
TRBJ2-3,TRBV5-4,CASSPGGSGSWADTQYF
TRBJ2-3,TRBV5-1,CASTYNRGTDTQYF
TRBJ2-2,TRBV27,CASSFFGSAGNTGELFF
TRBJ2-1,TRBV2,CVSTPTYYNEQFF
TRBJ2-1,TRBV20-1,CSARAHRFYNEQFF
TRBJ1-3,TRBV10-3,CAINPGHTGNTIYF
TRBJ2-7,TRBV5-6,CASSRIESPTGTYEQYF
TRBJ2-2,TRBV7-9,CASRPTGTSGTGELFF
TRBJ2-3,TRBV12-3/TRBV12-4,CASSPLSGGGTDTQYF
TRBJ1-2,TRBV10-3,CAIQGTDTYGYTF
TRBJ2-7,TRBV5-1,CASSLVGGSVHEQYF
TRBJ2-7,TRBV10-3,CAISEGTTNEQYF
TRBJ1-1,TRBV6-2/TRBV6-3,CASKQGGSTEAFF
TRBJ2-1,TRBV20-1,CSARAVPGLAGAPSYNEQFF
TRBJ2-5,TRBV5-6,CASSYARGSVGQETQYF
TRBJ1-2,TRBV5-5,CASSSGIGYTF
TRBJ1-5,TRBV7-2,CASSLAGGGSNQPQHF
TRBJ1-6,TRBV12-3/TRBV12-4,CASSLKGNSPLHF
TRBJ1-5,TRBV7-2,CASSLDGQVGQPQHF
TRBJ2-1,TRBV20-1,CSAKPLTSGQYNEQFF
TRBJ1-1,TRBV5-4,CASSFGDMNTEAFF
TRBJ1-6,TRBV5-1,CASSLDSFSYNSPLHF
TRBJ1-5,TRBV6-1,CASSEAQGRHQPQHF
TRBJ2-5,TRBV20-1,CSARRGRQQETQYF
TRBJ2-6,TRBV18,CASSPIGRKSATGANVLTF
TRBJ1-4,TRBV18,CASSPPVRLGLFF
TRBJ2-3,TRBV6-5,CASSPKAGTQYF
TRBJ1-1,TRBV4-2,CASSQDQTGGYTEAFF
TRBJ2-6,TRBV7-9,CASSGTGASGANVLTF
TRBJ1-4,TRBV20-1,CSARQVNNEKLFF
TRBJ2-1,TRBV20-1,CSARGLSGGINERFF
TRBJ2-5,TRBV5-1,CASSLVGDAETQYF
TRBJ1-5,TRBV30,CAWSVRDRVRSNQPQHF
TRBJ1-6,TRBV5-1,CASSFQGGDSPLHF
TRBJ1-2,TRBV12-3/TRBV12-4,CASSNRDGYGYTF
TRBJ2-3,TRBV7-3,CASSLTYYKTADIDIDTQYF